The 9 T cell receptor beta chains reported below all come from one sample, sequenced in a study of blood T cell repertoires in COVID-19 (TCRdb year 2020). The receptor library was made with the immunoSEQ multiplex PCR assay. This immuneACCESS table, as held by TCRdb, lists in-frame sequences with V and J called but not all clones. Of the missing ones, under half trace to an unresolved V gene in checked studies; the others have no known cause. Present in this sample are a few hundred thousand clones, 82% of which were seen just once. The ten most abundant clones make up roughly 3.3% of the sample. The specimen sequenced was peripheral blood. The receptors derive from a woman aged 18-29 years with acute or convalescent COVID-19.

In DNA, the CDR3 is TGTGCCAGCAGCTTGTTAGACAACAATGAGCAGTTCTTC. Translated: CASSLLDNNEQFF. This chain connects TRBV5-4 to TRBJ2-1; D unresolved. Germline lookup yields CDR1 SGHNT and CDR2 YYREEE (reference sequence). V lost 1 base, J lost 5 bases, and 7 bases lay in between. This CDR3 has 13 residues.

Concerning this clone itself: This sample also contains other DNA sequences that code for the same CDR3. This rearrangement joins TRBV7-2 to TRBJ1-1; 7 bases map to TRBD1. J lost 2 bases, V lost 1 base, and 1 base had no gene match. Germline V gene data show CDR1 as SGHTA and CDR2 as FQGNSA. This CDR3 comprises 14 residues. The CDR3 DNA follows: TGTGCCAGCAGCTTAGGACAGGGCAACACTGAAGCTTTCTTT. Translation: CASSLGQGNTEAFF.

This chain uses TRBV7-2 with TRBJ1-2; 7 bases fit TRBD1. Germline CDR1 and CDR2: SGHTA and FQGNSA. The CDR3 extends over 15 amino acids. The ends lost 4 bases at V and 2 bases at J; junction bases unmatched: 7. CDR3 DNA: TGTGCCAGCAGCTCGGGACAGTCAAGAAACTATGGCTACACCTTC. It encodes CASSSGQSRNYGYTF. Full variable domain (rest looked up from reference TRBV7-2 and TRBJ1-2): GAGVSQSPSNKVTEKGKDVELRCDPISGHTALYWYRQSLGQGLEFLIYFQGNSAPDKSGLPSDRFSAERTGGSVSTLTIQRTQQEDSAVYLCASSSGQSRNYGYTFGSGTRLTVV.

The genes are TRBV18 and TRBJ2-3; 8 bases map to TRBD1. V lost 1 base, J lost 1 base, and 1 base stayed unmatched. CDR3 length: 15 residues. Germline CDR1 and CDR2: KGHSH and LQKENI. In DNA, the CDR3 is TGTGCCAGCTCACCACTGGACAGGGGCACAGATACGCAGTATTTT. This gives the protein CASSPLDRGTDTQYF.

A word on this clone: At the DNA level, this CDR3 is encoded by other sequences in the same sample as well. This sequence joins TRBV3-1 (or the pseudogene TRBV3-2) and TRBJ2-3; TRBD2 matches at 9 bases. The CDR3 has 15 residues. CDR1 is LGHDT and CDR2 is YNNKEL in the germline V gene (reference sequence). V dropped 4 bases and J dropped 0; count of bases not matched to a gene: 2. The CDR3 nucleotides read TGTGCCAGCAGCCCTACTAGCGGGAGCACAGATACGCAGTATTTT. It yields the protein CASSPTSGSTDTQYF.

The CDR3 here is CASSRGSSYEQYF. The CDR3, as DNA: TGCGCCAGCAGCAGGGGTAGCTCCTACGAGCAGTACTTC. The V gene is TRBV5-1, the J gene TRBJ2-7, with D perhaps TRBD1 (5 bases). CDR1 is SGHRS, CDR2 YFSETQ, per germline. Trimming took 4 bases from V and 0 from J, leaving 8 bases between them. The CDR3 is made up of 13 amino acids.

The V and J genes are TRBV27 and TRBJ1-1; D ambiguous. Germline assignment: CDR1 MNHEY and CDR2 SMNVEV (reference sequence). CDR3 length: 13 residues. V lost 5 bases and J lost 0, with 7 bases in between. CDR3 residues: CASSHSMNTEAFF. Here the CDR3 DNA reads TGTGCCAGCAGTCATAGTATGAACACTGAAGCTTTCTTT.

V usage is TRBV28 and J usage is TRBJ1-5; weak D call: TRBD1 (6 bases). V was trimmed by 3 bases and J by 9 bases, leaving 18 bases between them. The CDR3 sequence is 15 residues long. In germline, CDR1 is MDHEN, CDR2 SYDVKM. The CDR3 region is CASSLPTGLRLPQHF. The CDR3 DNA reads as TGTGCCAGCAGTTTGCCCACAGGGCTAAGGTTGCCCCAGCATTTT.

The genes are TRBV5-6 and TRBJ2-1, with D unresolved. The ends were cut back, 1 base at V and 0 bases at J, with 8 bases in the middle. CDR3 length equals 15 residues. Germline CDR1 SGHDT, CDR2 YYEEEE. In DNA form, the CDR3 reads TGTGCCAGCAGCTTGAGAGCAACCTCCTACAATGAGCAGTTCTTC. Protein sequence: CASSLRATSYNEQFF.